Included here is one TCR beta chain sequence, with context. The data stem from a study of blood T cell repertoires in COVID-19. Looking at the study overall: There were acute and convalescent COVID-19 samples, and they came from the United States, Italy and Spain. The cDNA or gDNA used as material had been derived from T cells, B-cell-depleted T cells, or PBMCs.

In the original workflow: Amplification with reference gene primers provided the estimates of nucleated cell counts. Sequenced by immunoSEQ multiplex PCR; TCRdb stores in-frame clones only, minus some. That table supplies the V and J calls and clone size; D and trimming were determined from the DNA. The sample contains approximately 200,000 clones, almost 85% of which appear only once. Germline CDR1 is MNHNY and CDR2 is SVGAGI (reference sequence). The CDR3 has 11 amino acids. V lost 5 bases, J lost 8 bases, and 9 bases lay in between. This receptor was obtained from a human donor with acute or convalescent COVID-19. The donor label of this sample is uncertain. The rearrangement links TRBV6-6 to TRBJ1-1; D ambiguous. Material: peripheral blood. CDR3 protein: CASSTTAEAFF. DNA for the CDR3: TGTGCCAGCAGTACTACGGCCGAAGCTTTCTTT.